Listed below are T cell receptor beta chains from one sample, sequenced in a study of T cells in Graves' hyperthyroidism and ophthalmopathy. TCRdb independently ran MiXCR on the multiplex PCR reads; one entry per CDR3 protein. The sample has 550,000 to 600,000 distinct CDR3 sequences; 14% are singletons. Sequencing was performed on blood. These receptors all come from a woman in her late teens or twenties with Graves' ophthalmopathy. Both conserved end residues are part of each CDR3. The D gene is left open where the match is weak. Some rows have no size entry. The others give once, few or many, or a class for an expanded clone.

size	J	D	V	CDR3	DNA
.	TRBJ2-2	.	TRBV18	CASSPQGNDGELFF	TGTGCCAGCTCACCGCAGGGTAACGACGGGGAGCTGTTTTTT
many	TRBJ1-2	.	TRBV28	CASGGYTAGYTF	TGTGCCAGCGGAGGGTACACGGCTGGCTACACCTTC
many	TRBJ2-5	.	TRBV28	CASSFPRNQETQYF	TGTGCCAGCAGTTTCCCGCGGAACCAAGAGACCCAGTACTTC
.	TRBJ2-7	.	TRBV6-1	CASSADTYEQYF	TGTGCCAGCTCAGCCGATACCTACGAGCAGTACTTC
few	TRBJ2-7	.	TRBV20-1	CSAYLEGEQYF	TGCAGTGCTTATCTTGAGGGCGAGCAGTACTTC
few	TRBJ2-1	.	TRBV6-1	CASSEALESSYNEQFF	TGTGCCAGCAGTGAAGCCTTAGAGAGCTCCTACAATGAGCAGTTCTTC
.	TRBJ1-4	TRBD1	TRBV27	CASSFSGGKGLFF	TGTGCCAGCAGTTTCTCAGGGGGAAAAGGTCTGTTTTTT
many	TRBJ2-2	.	TRBV28	CASRLAGTNTGELFF	TGTGCCAGCAGACTTGCAGGGACTAACACCGGGGAGCTGTTTTTT
.	TRBJ2-2	TRBD2	TRBV7-2	CASSVAGGWNTEELFF	TGTGCCAGCAGCGTCGCGGGAGGGTGGAACACCGAGGAGCTGTTTTTT
many	TRBJ2-7	.	TRBV20-1	CSALQLDYEQYF	TGCAGTGCCCTGCAGCTAGACTACGAGCAGTACTTC
many	TRBJ2-3	.	TRBV12-3/TRBV12-4	CASSFEGRRTDTQYF	TGTGCCAGCAGTTTCGAAGGGCGGAGAACAGATACGCAGTATTTT
many	TRBJ2-7	.	TRBV9	CASSVVPGRPHEQYF	TGTGCCAGCAGCGTAGTTCCGGGCCGCCCCCACGAGCAGTACTTC
many	TRBJ1-2	.	TRBV12-3/TRBV12-4	CASSSGVVPLADTF	TGTGCCAGCAGCTCCGGAGTTGTCCCGCTGGCTGACACCTTC
many	TRBJ2-5	TRBD1	TRBV12-3/TRBV12-4	CASSSSPAGGGETQYF	TGTGCCAGCAGTTCATCCCCCGCAGGGGGTGGAGAGACCCAGTACTTC
many	TRBJ1-5	TRBD1	TRBV28	CASSSLLESGQDRPQHF	TGTGCCAGCAGTTCACTCCTTGAGTCGGGACAGGACCGACCCCAGCATTTT
many	TRBJ1-1	TRBD1	TRBV28	CASSSRGLGTEAFF	TGTGCCAGCAGTTCAAGGGGGCTCGGCACTGAAGCTTTCTTT
many	TRBJ2-3	.	TRBV3-1	CASSLDYTYTDTQYF	TGTGCCAGCAGCCTTGACTACACTTACACAGATACGCAGTATTTT
many	TRBJ1-1	.	TRBV28	CASSLGQGLRAFF	TGTGCCAGCAGTTTAGGGCAGGGGCTTAGAGCTTTCTTT
many	TRBJ2-3	.	TRBV9	CASSVGPGVSTDTQYF	TGTGCCAGCAGCGTAGGACCGGGAGTGAGCACAGATACGCAGTATTTT
many	TRBJ2-1	TRBD1	TRBV29-1	CSVYGQVRRGNEQFF	TGCAGCGTTTACGGACAGGTCCGAAGGGGCAATGAGCAGTTCTTC
many	TRBJ1-3	.	TRBV7-2	CASSLVGSGRRGNTIYF	TGTGCCAGCAGCTTAGTTGGATCGGGCAGAAGAGGAAACACCATATATTTT
many	TRBJ2-3	.	TRBV2	CANSELTHSTDTQYF	TGTGCCAACAGTGAATTGACACACAGCACAGATACGCAGTATTTT
many	TRBJ2-4	TRBD2	TRBV27	CASSTGLADKNIQYF	TGTGCCAGCAGTACCGGACTAGCGGATAAAAACATTCAGTACTTC
many	TRBJ1-5	.	TRBV4-1	CASSQGGEGNQPQHF	TGCGCCAGCAGCCAAGGGGGGGAAGGCAATCAGCCCCAGCATTTT
many	TRBJ2-7	TRBD2	TRBV7-6	CASSLGTSGSLSSYEQYF	TGTGCCAGCAGCTTAGGGACTAGCGGGAGCCTCAGCTCCTACGAGCAGTACTTC
.	TRBJ1-2	.	TRBV2	CASSEVGRKTNYGYTF	TGTGCCAGCAGTGAGGTAGGACGGAAAACTAACTATGGCTACACCTTC
many	TRBJ2-2	TRBD1	TRBV28	CASRRQGRWTGELFF	TGTGCCAGCAGGAGACAGGGCCGATGGACCGGGGAGCTGTTTTTT
many	TRBJ1-2	TRBD1	TRBV11-3	CASSHRGGSYGYTF	TGTGCCAGCAGCCACAGGGGAGGTTCCTATGGCTACACCTTC
few	TRBJ1-2	TRBD1	TRBV29-1	CSVVAGGRYGYTF	TGCAGCGTTGTCGCAGGGGGCCGATATGGCTACACCTTC
.	TRBJ2-1	TRBD1	TRBV20-1	CSASSGTGGITYNEQFF	TGCAGTGCTAGTTCCGGGACAGGGGGCATCACCTACAATGAGCAGTTCTTC
many	TRBJ2-7	.	TRBV12-3/TRBV12-4	CASSFGQGGEQYF	TGTGCCAGCAGTTTCGGTCAGGGAGGCGAGCAGTACTTC
.	TRBJ2-5	.	TRBV6-4	CATSQISGGGETQYF	TGTGCCACCAGTCAAATATCAGGGGGGGGGGAGACCCAGTACTTC
many	TRBJ1-1	.	TRBV12-5	CASGLVLEENMNTEAFF	TGTGCTAGTGGTTTGGTACTGGAGGAGAACATGAACACTGAAGCTTTCTTT
many	TRBJ1-2	.	TRBV2	CASSRPANYGYTF	TGTGCCAGTTCGCGACCAGCTAACTATGGCTACACCTTC
few	TRBJ2-7	TRBD1	TRBV14	CASGTGYEQYF	TGTGCCAGCGGGACAGGCTACGAGCAGTACTTC
.	TRBJ2-4	.	TRBV7-3	CASSLNSGGGNIQYF	TGTGCCAGCAGCTTAAATAGTGGGGGCGGAAACATTCAGTACTTC
few	TRBJ2-7	TRBD1	TRBV5-6	CASSWGQGGEQYF	TGTGCCAGCAGCTGGGGACAGGGGGGCGAGCAGTACTTC
.	TRBJ2-1	TRBD2	TRBV6-1	CANLRPSGQTFGNEQFF	TGTGCCAACCTCAGGCCTAGCGGACAAACGTTTGGGAATGAGCAGTTCTTC
few	TRBJ2-7	TRBD1	TRBV6-2/TRBV6-3	CASSIPGQGYYEQYF	TGTGCCAGCAGTATTCCGGGACAGGGGTATTACGAGCAGTACTTC
many	TRBJ1-6	TRBD1	TRBV11-1	CASSPRTGSKISPLHF	TGTGCCAGCAGCCCTCGGACAGGGTCTAAGATATCACCCCTCCACTTT
many	TRBJ2-7	TRBD2	TRBV20-1	CSGSKGLAGEQYF	TGCAGCGGCTCGAAAGGACTAGCGGGCGAGCAGTACTTC
many	TRBJ2-2	TRBD2	TRBV11-3	CASSLDLGTTSTGELFF	TGTGCCAGCAGCTTAGATCTTGGGACTACTAGCACCGGGGAGCTGTTTTTT
many	TRBJ2-5	.	TRBV4-1	CASSQERKGRETQYF	TGCGCCAGCAGCCAAGAAAGGAAGGGACGAGAGACCCAGTACTTC
many	TRBJ2-5	TRBD2	TRBV7-8	CASGEGVKTQYF	TGTGCCAGCGGGGAGGGAGTGAAGACCCAGTACTTC
few	TRBJ2-1	TRBD2	TRBV13	CASSSTSGEEQFF	TGTGCCAGCAGCTCGACTAGCGGGGAAGAGCAGTTCTTC
.	TRBJ2-1	.	TRBV7-9	CASSASRAILRCEQFF	TGTGCCAGCAGCGCCAGCCGGGCCATTCTTAGGTGTGAGCAGTTCTTC
.	TRBJ2-1	TRBD1	TRBV9	CASSNLHGLQGWYNEQFF	TGTGCCAGCAGCAACCTTCACGGGCTACAGGGGTGGTACAATGAGCAGTTCTTC
.	TRBJ1-1	.	TRBV29-1	CSVEYRMNTEAFF	TGCAGCGTTGAATACAGGATGAACACTGAGGCTTTCTTT
.	TRBJ1-4	.	TRBV10-3	CAIRPGANEKLFF	TGTGCCATCAGGCCAGGAGCTAATGAAAAACTGTTTTTT
few	TRBJ2-7	.	TRBV7-6	CASSFTDRSEQYF	TGTGCCAGCAGCTTTACTGATCGGAGCGAGCAGTACTTC
few	TRBJ2-1	TRBD2	TRBV27	CASSSSGTSSYNEQFF	TGTGCCAGCAGCTCCTCCGGGACTAGCTCCTACAATGAGCAGTTCTTC
many	TRBJ2-7	TRBD1	TRBV30	CAWSAGTGVTEQYF	TGTGCCTGGAGTGCGGGGACAGGGGTTACAGAGCAGTACTTC
.	TRBJ2-5	.	TRBV5-4	CASSSSYQETQYF	TGTGCCAGCAGCTCCTCGTACCAAGAGACCCAGTACTTC
.	TRBJ2-1	.	TRBV6-5	CASSYGGKEQFF	TGTGCCAGCAGTTACGGGGGGAAAGAGCAGTTCTTC
many	TRBJ1-1	.	TRBV7-9	CASSLGRGMNTEAFF	TGTGCCAGCAGCTTAGGAAGGGGGATGAACACTGAAGCTTTCTTT
.	TRBJ2-2	TRBD2	TRBV9	CASSIGLAGVYGELFF	TGTGCCAGCAGCATCGGACTAGCGGGAGTTTACGGGGAGCTGTTTTTT
few	TRBJ1-1	TRBD1	TRBV3-1	CASSQAAGQGQTEAFF	TGTGCCAGCAGCCAAGCGGCCGGACAGGGGCAAACTGAAGCTTTCTTT
.	TRBJ2-3	.	TRBV5-1	CASTRDSLRADTQYF	TGCGCCAGCACCCGGGACTCCCTAAGGGCAGATACGCAGTATTTT